The next 23 T cell receptor beta chains were all read from a single sample in a study of shared clonotypes between healthy human individuals. TCRdb's table, derived via immunoSEQ multiplex PCR, lists solely in-frame clones and lacks some. The profile covers some 740,000 clones, with about 92% appearing a single time and about 24% taken by the ten largest. Terminally differentiated effector memory CD45RA+ cells were left out of the naive CD8 fraction, which was CD45RO-negative and positively selected for CCR7. Sequenced material: naive CD8+ T cells sorted from blood. The source is a young man in good health.

The CDR3 reads CASSDGTSGLAFYEQYF. CDR3 sequence (DNA): TGCGCCAGCAGCGACGGGACTAGCGGGCTCGCTTTCTACGAGCAGTACTTC. The chain employs TRBV5-1 and TRBJ2-7; TRBD2 matches 12 bases. The length of the CDR3 is 17 residues. V lost 4 bases to trimming and J lost 3 bases; unmatched junction nucleotides: 11. Germline V gives CDR1 SGHRS, CDR2 YFSETQ.

To note about this clone: Other DNA sequences from this sample encode an identical CDR3 as well. The chain has TRBV11-2 and TRBJ2-5; D call uncertain. V was trimmed by 6 bases and J by 5 bases, leaving 10 bases between them. This CDR3 comprises 12 residues. CDR1 is SGHAT and CDR2 is FQNNGV in the germline V gene. The CDR3 loop is CASSSVGETQYF. CDR3 nucleotide sequence: TGTGCCAGCAGTTCGGTGGGGGAGACCCAGTACTTC.

The V and J genes are TRBV5-4 and TRBJ1-2; D might be TRBD1 (6 bases). The CDR3 consists of 15 residues. V dropped 4 bases and J dropped 7 bases, with 20 bases sitting between them. Germline V lookup: CDR1 SGHNT, CDR2 YYREEE (reference sequence). CDR3 loop: CASSPKTGLYGGYTF. The CDR3 nucleotides are TGTGCCAGCAGCCCCAAGACAGGCCTCTACGGTGGCTACACCTTC.

The chain uses TRBV11-3 and TRBJ2-5; D not certain. Trimming cost V 5 bases and J 7 bases, with 8 bases left between them. The CDR3 is 11 residues long. Germline V gene data show CDR1 as SGHNT and CDR2 as YENEEA. CDR3 protein: CASSPPWTQYF. CDR3 in DNA: TGTGCCAGCAGCCCTCCATGGACCCAGTACTTC.

The chain recombines TRBV4-1 with TRBJ2-1, with TRBD2 matching over 13 bases. Germline trimming cut 7 bases from V and 9 bases from J; bases unmatched to any gene: 15. Germline CDR1 is MGHRA and CDR2 is YSYEKL. This CDR3 has 17 amino acids. CDR3 protein: CASTSTSGRVLGTEQFF. CDR3 nucleotides: TGCGCCAGCACCTCCACTAGCGGGAGGGTTCTTGGGACTGAGCAGTTCTTC.

As regards this clone: Other DNA sequences in the same sample also yield this CDR3. The J gene is TRBJ2-1, the V gene TRBV27; 14 bases fit TRBD2. Germline loops: CDR1 MNHEY, CDR2 SMNVEV (reference sequence). V shed 4 bases and J 7 bases; nucleotides not matched to a gene: 3. The length of the CDR3 is 15 residues. CDR3 nucleotides: TGTGCCAGCAGTTCAGGGACTAGCGGGAGTAATGAGCAGTTCTTC. Translated, it gives CASSSGTSGSNEQFF.

The V and J genes are TRBV2 and TRBJ2-3; 7 bases agree with TRBD1. Germline V CDR1 and CDR2: SNHLY, FYNNEI. The CDR3 totals 13 residues. V gave up 8 bases and J gave up 4 bases; unmatched junction bases: 6. The CDR3 DNA reads TGTGCCAGCCCTAAGGGGGCATCAGATACGCAGTATTTT. This sequence encodes CASPKGASDTQYF.

The rearrangement links TRBV4-3 to TRBJ2-1; D is possibly TRBD2 (6 bases). The CDR3 contains 21 residues. The germline CDR1 and CDR2 sequences are LGHNA and YSLEER. The V end lost 2 bases, the J end lost 2 bases, and 28 bases lay between the germline ends. The CDR3 here is CASSQIPLGIAGTLTYNEQFF. Here the CDR3 DNA reads TGCGCCAGCAGCCAAATTCCTCTGGGCATCGCCGGGACTTTGACCTACAATGAGCAGTTCTTC.

This clone appeared once. The chain links TRBV13 to TRBJ2-7; TRBD1 matches at 8 bases. CDR1 is PRHDT and CDR2 is FYEKMQ in the germline V gene (reference sequence). The length of the CDR3 is 14 residues. V trimming: 2 bases; J trimming: 6 bases; junction bases outside the gene matches: 6. The CDR3 DNA follows: TGTGCCAGCAGCTTAAACGGACAGGGTGCCGAGCAGTACTTC. This codes for CASSLNGQGAEQYF.

The V call is TRBV13, the J call TRBJ1-1, with D maybe TRBD1 (5 bases). CDR3 size: 14 residues. CDR1 and CDR2 (germline): PRHDT, FYEKMQ (reference sequence). V dropped 4 bases and J dropped 4 bases, with 13 bases sitting between them. The CDR3 DNA sequence: TGTGCCAGCAGCTCTGGGACTTGGGGCACTGAAGCTTTCTTT. Translation: CASSSGTWGTEAFF.

V and J are TRBV10-3 and TRBJ2-3; D is perhaps TRBD2 (6 bases). Germline CDR1 and CDR2: ENHRY and SYGVKD. The V end lost 0 bases, the J end lost 2 bases, and 15 bases lay between the germline ends. The CDR3 consists of 17 residues. The DNA for the CDR3 is TGTGCCATCAGTGAGTCTCGACAGCGGGTACTCACAGATACGCAGTATTTT. It encodes CAISESRQRVLTDTQYF.

The J gene is TRBJ2-6, the V gene TRBV7-9; TRBD1 agrees at 7 bases. Trimming removed 7 bases from V and 0 bases from J; junction bases left unmatched: 6. Germline V gene data show CDR1 as SEHNR and CDR2 as FQNEAQ (reference sequence). This CDR3 comprises 16 residues. CDR3 in amino acids: CASTLSGGSGANVLTF. The CDR3 DNA reads TGTGCCAGCACCCTCTCAGGGGGCTCTGGGGCCAACGTCCTGACTTTC.

This rearrangement joins TRBV7-2 to TRBJ2-1, with D perhaps TRBD1 (6 bases). Trimming cost V 4 bases and J 9 bases, with 10 bases left between them. Looked up from germline, CDR1 is SGHTA and CDR2 is FQGNSA. CDR3 size: 12 residues. Written as DNA, the CDR3 is TGTGCCAGCAGCTCAGGGGCGCCTGAGCAGTTCTTC. Its protein product is CASSSGAPEQFF.

The gene calls are TRBV27 and TRBJ1-5; D is uncertain. V lost 5 bases, J lost 1 base, and 9 bases lay in between. Per germline, CDR1 MNHEY and CDR2 SMNVEV (reference sequence). The CDR3 spans 14 residues. CDR3 DNA sequence: TGTGCCAGCAGTCCCCTTCAAAGCAATCAGCCCCAGCATTTT. The encoded protein is CASSPLQSNQPQHF.

This clone has ten or more counts. V usage is TRBV5-5 and J usage is TRBJ2-3; maybe TRBD2 (5 bases). In germline, CDR1 is SGHKS, CDR2 YYEKEE (reference sequence). This CDR3 comprises 15 residues. V was cut by 2 bases and J by 0 bases, with 10 bases left in between. The chain's CDR3 is CASSFRTPSTDTQYF. The CDR3 DNA follows: TGTGCCAGCAGCTTTCGGACTCCTAGCACAGATACGCAGTATTTT. Full variable domain (remainder filled in from reference TRBV5-5 and TRBJ2-3): DAGVTQSPTHLIKTRGQQVTLRCSPISGHKSVSWYQQVLGQGPQFIFQYYEKEERGRGNFPDRFSARQFPNYSSELNVNALLLGDSALYLCASSFRTPSTDTQYFGPGTRLTVL.

This clone was seen just once. DNA of the CDR3: TGTGCCAGCAGTGAACTTGGGGTAACCTCCAGGGAGCAGTACTTC. Encoded protein: CASSELGVTSREQYF. V usage is TRBV6-1 and J usage is TRBJ2-7; D call uncertain. The ends were cut back, 2 bases at V and 7 bases at J, with 18 bases in the middle. CDR3 length: 15 residues. CDR1 and CDR2 (germline): MNHNS, SASEGT.

The V call is TRBV7-9, the J call TRBJ1-5, with no clear D. Trimming stripped 1 base from V and 2 bases from J, with 12 bases between. Germline assignment: CDR1 SEHNR and CDR2 FQNEAQ (reference sequence). The CDR3 totals 16 residues. Here the CDR3 DNA reads TGTGCCAGCAGCTTAGGGAATCGTGTAGGCAATCAGCCCCAGCATTTT. Protein sequence: CASSLGNRVGNQPQHF.

The J gene is TRBJ2-7, the V gene TRBV11-2; 9 bases fit TRBD1. The CDR3 covers 14 residues. The V gene end was trimmed by 2 bases and the J gene end by 4 bases; junction bases not matched to a gene: 3. Germline lookup yields CDR1 SGHAT and CDR2 FQNNGV. Here the CDR3 DNA reads TGTGCCAGCAGCTTACTGACAGGGGGTTACGAGCAGTACTTC. Translated: CASSLLTGGYEQYF.

The V call is TRBV6-5, the J call TRBJ2-3; 9 nucleotides agree with TRBD2. V trimming: 6 bases; J trimming: 1 base; junction bases outside the gene matches: 5. Per germline, CDR1 MNHEY and CDR2 SVGAGI. This CDR3 has 15 amino acids. This CDR3 is CASSPLAGRTDTQYF. The CDR3 DNA is TGTGCCAGCAGCCCTCTAGCGGGACGCACAGATACGCAGTATTTT.

The chain combines TRBV14 with TRBJ2-1, with 7 bases that match TRBD2. Germline lookup yields CDR1 SGHDN and CDR2 FVKESK. V was pared by 0 bases and J by 4 bases, with 15 bases of the junction left unmatched. This CDR3 is built from 19 residues. The CDR3 spells CASSQDWSILASLYNEQFF. Written as DNA, the CDR3 is TGTGCCAGCAGCCAAGATTGGTCTATACTAGCGTCTCTGTACAATGAGCAGTTCTTC.

This chain uses TRBV7-9 with TRBJ2-1, with D possibly TRBD2 on 6 matching bases. The CDR3 loop spans 14 amino acids. Per germline, CDR1 SEHNR and CDR2 FQNEAQ (reference sequence). V gave up 3 bases and J gave up 7 bases, with 13 bases separating them. The CDR3 spells CASSLVTSQNEQFF. Here the CDR3 DNA reads TGTGCCAGCAGCTTGGTGACTAGTCAAAATGAGCAGTTCTTC.

The chain employs TRBV27 and TRBJ1-5, with D tentatively TRBD1 (5 bases). CDR1 MNHEY and CDR2 SMNVEV come from the germline V gene (reference sequence). There are 13 residues in the CDR3. Between the trimmed V and J ends, which lost 5 bases and 4 bases, there was a span of 9 bases. CDR3 nucleotides: TGTGCCAGCAGTCCGCAGGGAAATCAGCCCCAGCATTTT. Translated: CASSPQGNQPQHF.

The chain is built from TRBV7-9 and TRBJ2-1; D call uncertain. Per the germline V gene, CDR1 is SEHNR and CDR2 is FQNEAQ (reference sequence). This CDR3 has 17 amino acids. Deletions cut 5 bases from V and 0 bases from J, with 17 bases between. CDR3 sequence reads: CASSPRARQSSYNEQFF. CDR3 nucleotide sequence: TGTGCCAGCAGCCCAAGGGCTAGGCAGAGCTCCTACAATGAGCAGTTCTTC.